Listed here are 7 T cell receptor beta chains from one sample, sequenced in a study of T-cell reconstitution after alpha-beta-depleted transplantation in children. The authors prepared the TCRbeta library with unique molecular identifiers. A single record per CDR3 protein comes from TCRdb applying MiXCR to the PCR reads. The sample contains around 440,000 distinct CDR3 sequences, 15% to 20% of which appear only once. The sample here was PBMCs, mostly from graft donor cells, taken 360 days after TCRalphabeta/CD19-depleted stem cell transplant. These receptor sequences come from a boy younger than two who had a stem cell transplant for Wiskott-Aldrich syndrome, so the T cells may come from the graft donor.

This clonotype was counted a few times. The chain combines TRBV9 with TRBJ2-2, with D unclear. The ends were cut back, 2 bases at V and 7 bases at J, with 9 bases in the middle. Germline CDR1 reads SGDLS; CDR2 reads YYNGEE. This CDR3 contains 13 residues. The CDR3 sequence: CASSVSSGGELFF. DNA for the CDR3: TGTGCCAGCAGCGTCAGTAGTGGCGGGGAGCTGTTTTTT. Using reference TRBV9 and TRBJ2-2 for the parts outside the CDR3, the full variable domain is DSGVTQTPKHLITATGQRVTLRCSPRSGDLSVYWYQQSLDQGLQFLIQYYNGEERAKGNILERFSAQQFPDLHSELNLSSLELGDSALYFCASSVSSGGELFFGEGSRLTVL.

The chain has TRBV6-5 and TRBJ2-5; 8 bases match TRBD2. Germline trimming cut 2 bases from V and 2 bases from J; bases unmatched to any gene: 4. The CDR3 runs to 15 residues. Germline V gene sequence: CDR1 MNHEY, CDR2 SVGAGI. CDR3 DNA sequence: TGTGCCAGCAGTTACCTGCCTAGCGGGCAAGAGACCCAGTACTTC. Protein sequence: CASSYLPSGQETQYF.

The chain carries TRBV7-2 and TRBJ1-2; 8 bases agree with TRBD1. Germline values: CDR1 SGHTA, CDR2 FQGNSA. The CDR3 contains 16 residues. Trimming took 5 bases from V and 5 from J; bases not matched to a gene: 13. CDR3 sequence: CASSVKVGTGTYGYTF. In DNA, the CDR3 is TGTGCCAGCAGCGTCAAAGTCGGGACAGGTACTTATGGCTACACCTTC.

V gene TRBV5-1 combines with J gene TRBJ2-3; D is possibly TRBD2 (5 bases). The germline CDR1 and CDR2 sequences are SGHRS and YFSETQ. There are 15 residues in the CDR3. The V gene lost 0 bases and the J gene lost 5 bases, with 13 bases spanning the gap. The CDR3 DNA sequence: TGCGCCAGCAGCTTGGTAGGGAAGAGGGAAGATACGCAGTATTTT. It yields the protein CASSLVGKREDTQYF. Full variable domain (missing parts from reference TRBV5-1 and TRBJ2-3): KAGVTQTPRYLIKTRGQQVTLSCSPISGHRSVSWYQQTPGQGLQFLFEYFSETQRNKGNFPGRFSGRQFSNSRSEMNVSTLELGDSALYLCASSLVGKREDTQYFGPGTRLTVL.

This clonotype was seen a few times. V gene TRBV3-1 combines with J gene TRBJ1-2; D perhaps matches TRBD1 (5 bases). The CDR3 length is 17 residues. CDR1 LGHDT and CDR2 YNNKEL come from the germline V gene (reference sequence). Trimming shortened V by 0 bases and J by 4 bases, and 18 bases separated the two germline ends. In DNA, the CDR3 is TGTGCCAGCAGCCAAGAACGAGATTGGAAGGGGACCTATGGCTACACCTTC. It translates to CASSQERDWKGTYGYTF.

V usage is TRBV11-2 and J usage is TRBJ2-7; D perhaps matches TRBD2 (7 bases). The germline V gene has CDR1 SGHAT and CDR2 FQNNGV. Trimming took off 3 bases at V and 6 bases at J, with 15 bases between the two ends. The CDR3 extends over 14 amino acids. CDR3 amino acids: CASSFWGGRGEQYF. CDR3 DNA sequence: TGTGCCAGCAGCTTTTGGGGGGGCAGAGGCGAGCAGTACTTC.

This chain connects TRBV10-3 to TRBJ2-7; no firm D call. The V end lost 11 bases, the J end lost 2 bases, and 10 bases lay between the germline ends. Germline V gene lookup returns CDR1 ENHRY and CDR2 SYGVKD. The CDR3 is made up of 11 amino acids. DNA of the CDR3: TGTGCCGCTGCAGACACCTACGAGCAGTACTTC. This gives the protein CAAADTYEQYF.